One and the same sample provided the 7 T cell receptor beta chains below, sequenced in a study of T cells in Graves' hyperthyroidism and ophthalmopathy. Amplification of TCR beta CDR3 regions used RNA as the template. First-round RT-PCR of the TCR CDR3 relied on the HTBI primer set. TCRdb reanalysed the multiplex PCR reads using MiXCR and keeps one entry per CDR3 protein. Of more than 500,000 distinct CDR3 sequences in the sample, 15% to 20% were seen once. The sequencing input was blood. The receptors shown here come from a woman younger than 45 with Graves' hyperthyroidism.

This rearrangement joins TRBV4-1 to TRBJ1-1; 7 nucleotides align to TRBD1. Trimming took 3 bases from V and 4 from J; bases not matched to a gene: 14. Germline loops: CDR1 MGHRA, CDR2 YSYEKL. There are 17 residues in the CDR3. CDR3 sequence reads: CASSHRPDRPGRTEAFF. In DNA form, the CDR3 reads TGCGCCAGCAGCCACCGCCCGGACAGGCCGGGGCGCACTGAAGCTTTCTTT.

The V gene is TRBV9, the J gene TRBJ2-1; TRBD1 matches 11 bases. Per the germline V gene, CDR1 is SGDLS and CDR2 is YYNGEE. V was clipped by 2 bases and J by 7 bases; unmatched bases: 5. This CDR3 spans 15 amino acids. The CDR3 DNA is TGTGCCAGCAGCGTGGGACAGGGGGTCTCGAATGAGCAGTTCTTC. Translated: CASSVGQGVSNEQFF.

The sample holds many counts of this clonotype. This rearrangement joins TRBV18 to TRBJ2-7, with D hard to call. CDR1 and CDR2 from the germline V gene are KGHSH and LQKENI. V was clipped by 3 bases and J by 3 bases, with 12 bases between them. The CDR3 spans 14 residues. CDR3 sequence reads: CASSPVRSVYEQYF. DNA for the CDR3: TGTGCCAGCTCACCGGTGCGTAGTGTCTACGAGCAGTACTTC.

This clonotype occurred many times. The V and J genes are TRBV7-2 and TRBJ2-3; D remains ambiguous. This CDR3 has 13 residues. The V gene lost 5 bases and the J gene lost 10 bases, with 16 bases spanning the gap. Germline assignment: CDR1 SGHTA and CDR2 FQGNSA. The CDR3: CASSPTSVAAQYF. CDR3 nucleotide sequence: TGTGCCAGCAGCCCGACCAGTGTGGCTGCGCAGTATTTT.

V gene TRBV5-1 combines with J gene TRBJ2-2; D remains ambiguous. Germline-derived CDR1 and CDR2 are SGHRS and YFSETQ. Deletions cut 4 bases from V and 11 bases from J, with 15 bases between. CDR3 length: 13 amino acids. The CDR3: CASSKNTGRELFF. The CDR3 DNA sequence: TGCGCCAGCAGCAAGAACACCGGGCGTGAGCTGTTTTTT.

The V gene is TRBV30, the J gene TRBJ2-7; 12 positions agree with TRBD2. CDR1 is GTSNPN, CDR2 SVGIG, per germline (reference sequence). Trimming at V came to 8 bases and at J to 3 bases, leaving 14 bases not matched to a gene. The CDR3 has 16 residues. This CDR3 is CAGTGTTSGSLYEQYF. CDR3 nucleotide sequence: TGTGCCGGAACCGGGACGACTAGCGGGAGTCTCTACGAGCAGTACTTC.

Many counts were recorded for this clonotype. The rearrangement uses TRBV20-1 and TRBJ2-7; TRBD2 aligns across 10 bases. This CDR3 spans 13 amino acids. With V trimmed by 5 bases and J by 3 bases, 4 bases remained unmatched. Germline assignment: CDR1 DFQATT and CDR2 SNEGSKA (reference sequence). Written as DNA, the CDR3 is TGCAGTGCTTGGACTAGCGGTTACTACGAGCAGTACTTC. This gives the protein CSAWTSGYYEQYF.